Presented here are 7 T cell receptor beta chains from one specimen sequenced in a study of blood T cell repertoires in COVID-19. Assay: immunoSEQ multiplex PCR; the TCRdb copy retains only in-frame clones and omits some. The sample records approximately 160,000 clones, 80% being singletons. Sequencing used PBMCs or T cells enriched from blood (not recorded which). The receptors originated from a middle-aged man who had recovered from COVID-19.

V and J are TRBV20-1 and TRBJ2-3; no reliable D call. Trimming stripped 6 bases from V and 10 bases from J, with 14 bases between. CDR1 DFQATT and CDR2 SNEGSKA come from the germline V gene (reference sequence). The CDR3 runs to 11 residues. The CDR3 DNA reads as TGCAGTGCCTTCGTTAAGAGTTCGCAGTATTTT. This sequence encodes CSAFVKSSQYF.

The rearrangement links TRBV7-9 to TRBJ1-2; TRBD1 agrees at 9 bases. V was clipped by 5 bases and J by 8 bases; unmatched bases: 12. This CDR3 has 15 residues. The germline V gene has CDR1 SEHNR and CDR2 FQNEAQ (reference sequence). Here the CDR3 reads CASSQQQGAAGGYTF. CDR3 sequence (DNA): TGTGCCAGCAGCCAGCAACAGGGGGCCGCGGGCGGCTACACCTTC.

The chain combines TRBV9 with TRBJ1-1; 7 bases are shared with TRBD1. Germline-derived CDR1 and CDR2 are SGDLS and YYNGEE. V gave up 6 bases and J gave up 4 bases; unmatched junction bases: 9. CDR3 size: 14 residues. CDR3 DNA: TGTGCCAGCACCAGAGACAGGGTGAGCACTGAAGCTTTCTTT. Its protein is CASTRDRVSTEAFF.

The rearrangement joins TRBV24-1 to TRBJ2-4, with no clear D. Trimming removed 0 bases at V and 0 bases at J, with 11 bases between. CDR3 length: 17 residues. Germline V gene data show CDR1 as KGHDR and CDR2 as SFDVKD. CDR3 sequence (DNA): TGTGCCACCAGTGATTTGAGTCGGCGACTAGCCAAAAACATTCAGTACTTC. Its protein product is CATSDLSRRLAKNIQYF.

The chain couples TRBV21-1 to TRBJ1-4; TRBD1 reflects the table's D call only, with no check against the DNA. TRBV21-1 represents a pseudogene. This CDR3 has 18 residues. The CDR3 protein is CASSKNQTWAPRGEKLFF. CDR3 nucleotide sequence: TGTGCCAGCAGCAAAAATCAGACGTGGGCCCCAAGGGGTGAAAAACTGTTTTTT.

This sequence joins TRBV6-5 and TRBJ1-4, with TRBD1 as a possible D gene (6 bases). Germline V lookup: CDR1 MNHEY, CDR2 SVGAGI. There are 14 residues in the CDR3. V lost 0 bases and J lost 8, with 10 bases in between. The CDR3 sequence: CASSYSVGAEKLFF. In DNA form, the CDR3 reads TGTGCCAGCAGTTACTCGGTGGGGGCAGAAAAACTGTTTTTT.

This clone has more than one count but fewer than ten. The V call is TRBV3-1 (or the pseudogene TRBV3-2), the J call TRBJ1-2; TRBD1 agrees at 7 bases. The V gene end was trimmed by 5 bases and the J gene end by 6 bases; junction bases not matched to a gene: 15. This CDR3 region has 16 residues. CDR1 is LGHDT, CDR2 YNNKEL, per germline (reference sequence). This CDR3 is CASSGSTGIVLNGYTF. The CDR3 DNA sequence: TGTGCCAGCAGCGGATCGACAGGGATCGTCCTGAATGGCTACACCTTC.